These T cell receptor beta chains were read from a single sample in a study of T cells in localized non-small cell lung cancer. Sequenced by immunoSEQ multiplex PCR; TCRdb stores in-frame clones only, minus some. The table records over 45,000 clones, around 84% of them present only once. Source: PBMCs, taken before any cancer treatment. The receptor source for this set is a female donor with stage II lung adenocarcinoma. Both conserved end residues are part of each CDR3. D genes are given only for firm matches. Clone size is shown for a subset of rows, as once, few, many or a class of expanded clone.

j_call: TRBJ1-1; clone_size: NA; v_call: TRBV11-2; d_call: TRBD1; cdr3_nt: TGTGCCAGCAGCGTAAACGGACAGGGAGGTGAAGCTTTCTTT; cdr3_aa: CASSVNGQGGEAFF
j_call: TRBJ2-7; clone_size: NA; v_call: TRBV5-1; d_call: TRBD1; cdr3_nt: TGCGCCAGCAGCCTCGGACAGGTCTACGAGCAGTACTTC; cdr3_aa: CASSLGQVYEQYF
j_call: TRBJ2-1; clone_size: NA; v_call: TRBV10-1; d_call: NA; cdr3_nt: TGCGCCAGCAGTGATGGTGGGGGGGCCAGGTACAATGAGCAGTTCTTC; cdr3_aa: CASSDGGGARYNEQFF
j_call: TRBJ1-3; clone_size: NA; v_call: TRBV6-1; d_call: NA; cdr3_nt: TGTGCCAGCAGTGACCGGGGGGCCAGGTTCGCTGGAAACACCATATATTTT; cdr3_aa: CASSDRGARFAGNTIYF
j_call: TRBJ2-7; clone_size: NA; v_call: TRBV28; d_call: NA; cdr3_nt: TGTGCCAGCAGCTCCAAAGGGGCGACTCCCTACGAGCAGTACTTC; cdr3_aa: CASSSKGATPYEQYF
j_call: TRBJ2-1; clone_size: NA; v_call: TRBV7-2; d_call: TRBD2; cdr3_nt: TGTGCCAGCAGCTTAGCGGTCGGGGGACTAGCGGCTTACAATGAGCAGTTCTTC; cdr3_aa: CASSLAVGGLAAYNEQFF
j_call: TRBJ1-1; clone_size: NA; v_call: TRBV11-2; d_call: NA; cdr3_nt: TGTGCCAGCAGCCCGAGGGCCAACACTGAAGCTTTCTTT; cdr3_aa: CASSPRANTEAFF
j_call: TRBJ2-7; clone_size: NA; v_call: TRBV6-5; d_call: NA; cdr3_nt: TGTGCCAGCAGCTACTCGTTTAGGACCGAGCAGTACTTC; cdr3_aa: CASSYSFRTEQYF
j_call: TRBJ1-4; clone_size: NA; v_call: TRBV7-9; d_call: NA; cdr3_nt: TGTGCCAGCAGCTCGTTAAGCTTATCAGGGGAAAAACTGTTTTTT; cdr3_aa: CASSSLSLSGEKLFF
j_call: TRBJ2-3; clone_size: NA; v_call: TRBV6-5; d_call: NA; cdr3_nt: TGTGCCAGCAGTTATAGTAGCGCAGTGCCAGATACGCAGTATTTT; cdr3_aa: CASSYSSAVPDTQYF
j_call: TRBJ2-1; clone_size: NA; v_call: TRBV25-1; d_call: NA; cdr3_nt: TGTGCCAGCAGTGATTACGGGGCCAGCTCCTACAATGAGCAGTTCTTC; cdr3_aa: CASSDYGASSYNEQFF
j_call: TRBJ2-1; clone_size: few; v_call: TRBV5-6; d_call: TRBD2; cdr3_nt: TGTGCCAGCAGCTTTTTTAGCGGGGTCTACAATGAGCAGTTCTTC; cdr3_aa: CASSFFSGVYNEQFF
j_call: TRBJ2-3; clone_size: NA; v_call: TRBV10-3; d_call: TRBD2; cdr3_nt: TGTGCCATCAGTGAAAGACGGACTAGCGGGGGCACAGATACGCAGTATTTT; cdr3_aa: CAISERRTSGGTDTQYF
j_call: TRBJ2-7; clone_size: NA; v_call: TRBV18; d_call: NA; cdr3_nt: TGTGCCAGCTCCCTCCGGGGGGACACTTCCTACGAGCAGTACTTC; cdr3_aa: CASSLRGDTSYEQYF
j_call: TRBJ1-2; clone_size: NA; v_call: TRBV5-4; d_call: TRBD1; cdr3_nt: TGTGCCAGCAGCTTGATTGGACAGGGCGTCAACGGCTACACCTTC; cdr3_aa: CASSLIGQGVNGYTF
j_call: TRBJ1-1; clone_size: NA; v_call: TRBV2; d_call: TRBD1; cdr3_nt: TGTGCCAGCAGTGGGACAGGGGGCACTGAAGCTTTCTTT; cdr3_aa: CASSGTGGTEAFF
j_call: TRBJ1-5; clone_size: few; v_call: TRBV5-8; d_call: TRBD1; cdr3_nt: TGTGCCAGCAGCTTGGTTCAGGGGGGCAATCAGCCCCAGCATTTT; cdr3_aa: CASSLVQGGNQPQHF
j_call: TRBJ2-4; clone_size: NA; v_call: TRBV6-5; d_call: NA; cdr3_nt: TGTGCCAGCAGTTACCAGACGACTGGTCACATTCAGTACTTC; cdr3_aa: CASSYQTTGHIQYF
j_call: TRBJ2-7; clone_size: NA; v_call: TRBV10-3; d_call: TRBD2; cdr3_nt: TGTGCCTGCAGTAGCGGGGGGATCCACGAGCAGTACTTC; cdr3_aa: CACSSGGIHEQYF
j_call: TRBJ1-1; clone_size: NA; v_call: TRBV7-6; d_call: NA; cdr3_nt: TGTGCCAGCAGCTTAGACCGGAAACAAGGAGCTTTCTTT; cdr3_aa: CASSLDRKQGAFF
j_call: TRBJ2-7; clone_size: NA; v_call: TRBV7-9; d_call: NA; cdr3_nt: TGTGCCAGCAACCGTATTACAGGCCTCCTCTCCTACGAGCAGTACTTC; cdr3_aa: CASNRITGLLSYEQYF
j_call: TRBJ2-6; clone_size: NA; v_call: TRBV6-5; d_call: NA; cdr3_nt: TGTGCCAGCAGTTTATCGGTTGGCTCTGGGGCCAACGTCCTGACTTTC; cdr3_aa: CASSLSVGSGANVLTF
j_call: TRBJ2-5; clone_size: NA; v_call: TRBV9; d_call: TRBD1; cdr3_nt: TGTGCCAGCAGCGTAGAGGGGGCAGGGTCGGGTTACCAAGAGACCCAGTACTTC; cdr3_aa: CASSVEGAGSGYQETQYF
j_call: TRBJ1-1; clone_size: once; v_call: TRBV11-2; d_call: NA; cdr3_nt: TGTGCCAGCAGCTTAGGGGGAGGGAACACTGAAGCTTTCTTT; cdr3_aa: CASSLGGGNTEAFF
j_call: TRBJ1-4; clone_size: NA; v_call: TRBV19; d_call: NA; cdr3_nt: TGTGCCAGTAGTATTGGGTTACAGAATGAAAAACTGTTTTTT; cdr3_aa: CASSIGLQNEKLFF
j_call: TRBJ1-5; clone_size: NA; v_call: TRBV27; d_call: NA; cdr3_nt: TGTGCCAGCAGTTTATTGGGTCAGCCCCAGCATTTT; cdr3_aa: CASSLLGQPQHF
j_call: TRBJ2-3; clone_size: NA; v_call: TRBV5-5; d_call: NA; cdr3_nt: TGTGCCAGCAGCCCCCTAAAGGCAGATACGCAGTATTTT; cdr3_aa: CASSPLKADTQYF
j_call: TRBJ1-2; clone_size: NA; v_call: TRBV9; d_call: TRBD1; cdr3_nt: TGTGCCAGCAGCGTAGCCTCGGGACAGGGTGGCTACACCTTC; cdr3_aa: CASSVASGQGGYTF
j_call: TRBJ1-1; clone_size: few; v_call: TRBV29-1; d_call: NA; cdr3_nt: TGCAGCGTTGTGGACGGGTATATAATAGCTTTCTTT; cdr3_aa: CSVVDGYIIAFF
j_call: TRBJ1-1; clone_size: NA; v_call: TRBV29-1; d_call: NA; cdr3_nt: TGCAGCGCCGCTGGGGGGGTAACTGAAGCTTTCTTT; cdr3_aa: CSAAGGVTEAFF
j_call: TRBJ2-1; clone_size: NA; v_call: TRBV7-6; d_call: TRBD2; cdr3_nt: TGTGCCAGCAGCTTGGGCGGGGGGAGGATCTACAATGAGCAGTTCTTC; cdr3_aa: CASSLGGGRIYNEQFF
j_call: TRBJ2-7; clone_size: once; v_call: TRBV6-6; d_call: NA; cdr3_nt: TGTGCCAGCAGTTACGGGGGGACGAGCTCCTACGAGCAGTACTTC; cdr3_aa: CASSYGGTSSYEQYF
j_call: TRBJ2-1; clone_size: NA; v_call: TRBV6-1; d_call: NA; cdr3_nt: TGTGCCAGCAGTGAAGCTGCTGGGGCGGCCTACAATGAGCAGTTCTTC; cdr3_aa: CASSEAAGAAYNEQFF